These 20 T cell receptor beta chains were sequenced from one sample in a study of T cells after yellow fever vaccination. TCRdb called the 5' RACE reads again in MiXCR, with one record for every CDR3 protein. The sample yields some 80,000 distinct CDR3 sequences, less than 15% seen once. The source material was CD8+ T cells not binding an NS4B(214-222) dextramer, sorted from PBMCs, sampled approximately 22 days after the first yellow fever vaccination. The receptors shown here come from a man aged 18 to 30 who received the YFV17D yellow fever vaccine.

The chain employs TRBV4-2 and TRBJ2-7; D perhaps matches TRBD2 (5 bases). CDR1 LGHNA and CDR2 YNFKEQ come from the germline V gene. The CDR3 is 16 amino acids. Trimming took 2 bases from V and 6 from J, leaving 20 bases between them. CDR3 loop: CASSQSGGPGVGEQYF. CDR3 DNA sequence: TGTGCCAGCAGCCAAAGTGGAGGTCCCGGAGTTGGCGAGCAGTACTTC.

The table lists this clonotype with a few counts. V gene TRBV7-9 combines with J gene TRBJ2-1, with 7 bases fitting TRBD2. The CDR3 covers 16 residues. With 5 bases clipped from V and 7 bases from J, the junction kept 14 bases outside the gene matches. Germline values: CDR1 SEHNR, CDR2 FQNEAQ (reference sequence). The CDR3 reads CASSLALAGPHNEQFF. The CDR3 DNA is TGTGCCAGCAGCCTCGCGTTAGCGGGCCCCCATAATGAGCAGTTCTTC.

The CDR3 region is CASRGWTEQFF. CDR3 sequence (DNA): TGCGCCAGCAGGGGCTGGACTGAGCAGTTCTTC. The chain employs TRBV4-1 and TRBJ2-1; D unresolved. The germline gives CDR1 MGHRA, CDR2 YSYEKL. The CDR3 covers 11 residues. Deletions cut 6 bases from V and 9 bases from J, with 9 bases between.

The J gene is TRBJ1-2, the V gene TRBV10-3, with TRBD1 identical over 10 bases. Germline values: CDR1 ENHRY, CDR2 SYGVKD. V lost 10 bases to trimming and J lost 4 bases; unmatched junction nucleotides: 12. This CDR3 has 15 residues. Written as DNA, the CDR3 is TGTGCCACCCATCAAGGACAGGGGGAAACCTATGGCTACACCTTC. Translating it yields CATHQGQGETYGYTF.

This clonotype was counted a few times. The CDR3 is CASSVWTGGTYEQYF. The CDR3 bases are TGCGCCAGCAGCGTATGGACAGGGGGCACCTACGAGCAGTACTTC. The V and J genes are TRBV5-1 and TRBJ2-7, with 11 bases matching TRBD1. V lost 4 bases, J lost 2 bases, and 5 bases stayed unmatched. CDR1 is SGHRS and CDR2 is YFSETQ in the germline V gene. This CDR3 has 15 residues.

This clonotype was seen a handful of times. V and J are TRBV6-2 or TRBV6-3 and TRBJ2-1; D is uncertain. V lost 0 bases and J 0 bases, leaving 12 bases between the germline ends. This CDR3 comprises 17 residues. The germline CDR1 and CDR2 sequences are MNHEY and SVGEGT. The chain's CDR3 is CASSYSLLGSSYNEQFF. Written as DNA, the CDR3 is TGTGCCAGCAGTTACTCTCTCTTGGGGTCCTCCTACAATGAGCAGTTCTTC.

This clonotype was detected only a few times. The V call is TRBV20-1, the J call TRBJ2-7; 9 bases fit TRBD1. V was clipped by 4 bases and J by 6 bases; unmatched bases: 7. The CDR3 contains 13 residues. Germline V gene lookup returns CDR1 DFQATT and CDR2 SNEGSKA (reference sequence). In DNA form, the CDR3 reads TGCAGTGCTAATATCCGGGACAGGGTCGAGCAGTACTTC. This encodes CSANIRDRVEQYF.

This clonotype was seen ten or more times. The V and J genes are TRBV2 and TRBJ2-6; D unclear. This CDR3 is 15 amino acids long. From germline, CDR1 is SNHLY and CDR2 FYNNEI. Trimming cost V 2 bases and J 2 bases, with 7 bases left between them. For the CDR3, the DNA is TGTGCCAGCAGTGAATCGGACGCTGGGGCCAACGTCCTGACTTTC. Its protein product is CASSESDAGANVLTF.

V is TRBV4-1 and J is TRBJ1-4; D is unresolved. Trimming shortened V by 4 bases and J by 8 bases, and 17 bases separated the two germline ends. The CDR3 is 15 amino acids. The germline V gene has CDR1 MGHRA and CDR2 YSYEKL. This CDR3 reads CASSLGRNPGEKLFF. The CDR3 nucleotides read TGCGCCAGCAGCCTTGGGAGGAATCCGGGGGAAAAACTGTTTTTT.

The gene calls are TRBV4-1 and TRBJ2-7, with D possibly TRBD2 on 5 matching bases. The V end was cut by 0 bases, the J end by 6 bases, with 9 bases between. The CDR3 loop spans 13 amino acids. Germline CDR1 MGHRA, CDR2 YSYEKL. The DNA for the CDR3 is TGCGCCAGCAGCCAAGAAGCCGGGGTCGAGCAGTACGTC. This encodes CASSQEAGVEQYV.

This clonotype was observed a few times. The chain uses TRBV20-1 and TRBJ1-5; a weak D match, TRBD1 (5 bases). The CDR3 has 16 amino acids. V lost 6 bases and J 3 bases, leaving 21 bases between the germline ends. Germline-derived CDR1 and CDR2 are DFQATT and SNEGSKA (reference sequence). The DNA for the CDR3 is TGCAGTGCCCCCCCGGCCCCTCCGGGGCACAATCAGCCCCAGCATTTT. Protein product: CSAPPAPPGHNQPQHF.

This clonotype was recorded a few times. The V call is TRBV4-1, the J call TRBJ1-5; D perhaps matches TRBD1 (6 bases). CDR1 MGHRA and CDR2 YSYEKL come from the germline V gene. The CDR3 consists of 15 residues. Trimming left V 1 base short and J 3 bases short, with 10 bases between. The DNA for the CDR3 is TGCGCCAGCAGCCAAGTACAGGGAATCAATCAGCCCCAGCATTTT. Protein sequence: CASSQVQGINQPQHF.

The V call is TRBV7-9, the J call TRBJ1-6, with 7 positions matching TRBD1. In germline, CDR1 is SEHNR, CDR2 FQNEAQ (reference sequence). The CDR3 totals 15 residues. Trimming cost V 3 bases and J 3 bases; bases outside gene matches: 2. The DNA of the CDR3 is TGTGCCAGCAGCTTGGCAGGGGGCTATAATTCACCCCTCCACTTT. This translates into CASSLAGGYNSPLHF.

The rearrangement joins TRBV11-2 to TRBJ2-7; D uncertain. Trimming shortened V by 5 bases and J by 2 bases, and 7 bases separated the two germline ends. The CDR3 consists of 12 residues. Germline lookup yields CDR1 SGHAT and CDR2 FQNNGV. CDR3 sequence (DNA): TGTGCCAGCAGCCAGCAACCCTACGAGCAGTACGTC. It encodes CASSQQPYEQYV.

This clonotype was seen only a few times. V is TRBV20-1 and J is TRBJ2-7; the D gene is possibly TRBD2 (5 bases). The CDR3 covers 14 residues. The V gene lost 3 bases and the J gene lost 1 base, with 13 bases spanning the gap. Germline lookup yields CDR1 DFQATT and CDR2 SNEGSKA (reference sequence). CDR3 in amino acids: CSARDSRRSYEQYF. The DNA for the CDR3 is TGCAGTGCTAGGGATAGTAGGAGGTCCTACGAGCAGTACTTC.

This chain joins TRBV7-9 and TRBJ2-5, with D unresolved. The CDR3 is 11 amino acids. The V gene lost 1 base and the J gene lost 7 bases, with 4 bases spanning the gap. Germline CDR1 is SEHNR and CDR2 is FQNEAQ (reference sequence). The CDR3 DNA sequence: TGTGCCAGCAGCTTAGAGGGGACCCAGTACTTC. Its protein product is CASSLEGTQYF.

This clonotype has only a few counts. This chain links TRBV6-2 or TRBV6-3 with TRBJ2-7; D gene uncertain. This CDR3 has 12 amino acids. V lost 9 bases to trimming and J lost 7 bases, with 16 bases between them. Germline-derived CDR1 and CDR2 are MNHEY and SVGEGT. The CDR3 DNA reads as TGTGCCAGTGCTGGGTTCTTGGGAGAGCAGTACGTC. Its translation: CASAGFLGEQYV.

This clonotype was counted between two and nine times. The V call is TRBV6-1, the J call TRBJ2-2, with a tentative D call TRBD1 (6 bases). The CDR3 contains 15 residues. Trimming removed 1 base at V and 5 bases at J, with 11 bases between. Germline V gives CDR1 MNHNS, CDR2 SASEGT. For the CDR3, the DNA is TGTGCCAGCAGTGAAGGGGCAGGGGTGACCGGGGAGCTGTTTTTT. As protein: CASSEGAGVTGELFF.

This clonotype was seen a handful of times. The chain employs TRBV12-3 or TRBV12-4 and TRBJ2-3; D not certain. Trimming removed 6 bases at V and 6 bases at J, with 16 bases between. This CDR3 is built from 14 residues. CDR3 bases: TGTGCCAGCAGGACACGAGGCTTGCTGGATACGCAGTATTTT. Translating it yields CASRTRGLLDTQYF.

The genes are TRBV6-2 or TRBV6-3 and TRBJ2-3; no clear D gene. Between the trimmed V and J ends, which lost 5 bases and 1 base, there was a span of 7 bases. Germline CDR1 is MNHEY and CDR2 is SVGEGT. The CDR3 is 13 residues long. The DNA for the CDR3 is TGTGCCAGCAGTCTCCGCCGCACAGATACGCAGTATTTT. As protein: CASSLRRTDTQYF.